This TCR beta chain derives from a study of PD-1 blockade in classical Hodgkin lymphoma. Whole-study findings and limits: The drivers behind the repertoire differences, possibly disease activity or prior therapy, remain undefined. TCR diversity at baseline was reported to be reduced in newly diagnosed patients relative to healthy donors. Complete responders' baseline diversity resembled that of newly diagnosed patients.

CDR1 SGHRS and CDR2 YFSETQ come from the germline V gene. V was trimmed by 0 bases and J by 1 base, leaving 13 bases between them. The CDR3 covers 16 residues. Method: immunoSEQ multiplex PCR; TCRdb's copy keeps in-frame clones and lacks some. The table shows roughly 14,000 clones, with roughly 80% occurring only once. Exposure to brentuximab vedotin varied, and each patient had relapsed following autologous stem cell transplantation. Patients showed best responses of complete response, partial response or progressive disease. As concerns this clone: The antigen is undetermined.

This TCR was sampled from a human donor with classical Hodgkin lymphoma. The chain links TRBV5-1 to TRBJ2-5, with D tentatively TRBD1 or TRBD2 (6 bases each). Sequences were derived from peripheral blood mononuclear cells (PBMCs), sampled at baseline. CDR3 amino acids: CASSLGGARSQETQYF. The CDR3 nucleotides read TGCGCCAGCAGCTTGGGGGGGGCGCGGTCCCAAGAGACCCAGTACTTC.